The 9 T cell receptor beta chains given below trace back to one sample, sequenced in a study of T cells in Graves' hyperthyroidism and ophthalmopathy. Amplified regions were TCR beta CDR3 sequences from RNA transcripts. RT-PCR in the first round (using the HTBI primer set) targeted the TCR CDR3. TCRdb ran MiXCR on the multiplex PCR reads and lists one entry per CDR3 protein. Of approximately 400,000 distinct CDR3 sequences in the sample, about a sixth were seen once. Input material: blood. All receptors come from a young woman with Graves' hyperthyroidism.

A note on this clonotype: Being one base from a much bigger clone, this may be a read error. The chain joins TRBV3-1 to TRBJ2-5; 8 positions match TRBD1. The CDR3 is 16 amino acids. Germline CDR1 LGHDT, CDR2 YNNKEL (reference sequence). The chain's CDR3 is CAGSQVLGQGKETQYF. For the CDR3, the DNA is TGTGCCGGCAGCCAAGTCCTAGGACAGGGTAAAGAGACCCAGTACTTC.

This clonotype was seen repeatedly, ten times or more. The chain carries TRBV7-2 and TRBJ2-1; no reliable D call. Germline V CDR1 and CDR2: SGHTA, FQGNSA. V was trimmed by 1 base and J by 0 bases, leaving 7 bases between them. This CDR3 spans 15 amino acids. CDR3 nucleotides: TGTGCCAGCAGCTTAGTCAAGAGCTCCTACAATGAGCAGTTCTTC. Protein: CASSLVKSSYNEQFF.

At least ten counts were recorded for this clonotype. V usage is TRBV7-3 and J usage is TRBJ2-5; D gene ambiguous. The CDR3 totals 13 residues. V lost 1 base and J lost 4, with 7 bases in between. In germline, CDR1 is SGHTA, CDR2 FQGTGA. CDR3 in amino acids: CASSLSFGETQYF. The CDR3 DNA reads TGTGCCAGCAGCTTAAGCTTCGGAGAGACCCAGTACTTC.

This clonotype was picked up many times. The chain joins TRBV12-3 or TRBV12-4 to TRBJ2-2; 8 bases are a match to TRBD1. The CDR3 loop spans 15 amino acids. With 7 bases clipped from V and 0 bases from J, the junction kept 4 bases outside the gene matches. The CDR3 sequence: CASTMDRANTGELFF. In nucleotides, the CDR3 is TGTGCCAGCACCATGGACAGGGCGAACACCGGGGAGCTGTTTTTT.

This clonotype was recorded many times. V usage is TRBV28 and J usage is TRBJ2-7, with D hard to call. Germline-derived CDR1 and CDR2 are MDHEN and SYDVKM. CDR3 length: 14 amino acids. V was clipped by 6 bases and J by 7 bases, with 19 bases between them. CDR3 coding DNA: TGTGCCAGCAGCCCCGGTGACAACCACGGGGAGCAGTACTTC. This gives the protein CASSPGDNHGEQYF. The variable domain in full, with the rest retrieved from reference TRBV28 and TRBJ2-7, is DVKVTQSSRYLVKRTGEKVFLECVQDMDHENMFWYRQDPGLGLRLIYFSYDVKMKEKGDIPEGYSVSREKKERFSLILESASTNQTSMYLCASSPGDNHGEQYFGPGTRLTVT.

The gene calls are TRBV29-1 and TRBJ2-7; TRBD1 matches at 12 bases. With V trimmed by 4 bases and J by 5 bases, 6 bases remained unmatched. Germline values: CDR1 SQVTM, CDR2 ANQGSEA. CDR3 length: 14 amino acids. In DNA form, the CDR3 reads TGCAGCGTTGTCCCCGGGACAGGGGGCCACGAGCAGTACTTC. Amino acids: CSVVPGTGGHEQYF.

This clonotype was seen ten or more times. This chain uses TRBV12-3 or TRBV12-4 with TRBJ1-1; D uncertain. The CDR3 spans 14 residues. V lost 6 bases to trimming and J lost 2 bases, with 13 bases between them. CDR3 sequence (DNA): TGTGCCAGCAGCTCCGGGCCAAAAAACACTGAAGCTTTCTTT. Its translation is CASSSGPKNTEAFF.

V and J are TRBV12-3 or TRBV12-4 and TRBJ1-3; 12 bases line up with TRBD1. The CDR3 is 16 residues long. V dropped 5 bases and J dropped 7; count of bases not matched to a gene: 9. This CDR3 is CASSRPGTGGRNTIYF. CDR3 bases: TGTGCCAGCAGTCGTCCCGGGACAGGGGGCCGTAACACCATATATTTT.

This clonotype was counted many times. The CDR3 protein is CASSPRTGIYEQYF. The DNA for the CDR3 is TGTGCCAGCAGCCCCCGGACAGGGATCTACGAGCAGTACTTC. The gene calls are TRBV9 and TRBJ2-7, with TRBD1 matching 8 bases. Trimming removed 4 bases from V and 3 bases from J; junction bases left unmatched: 6. The germline V gene has CDR1 SGDLS and CDR2 YYNGEE. The CDR3 covers 14 residues.